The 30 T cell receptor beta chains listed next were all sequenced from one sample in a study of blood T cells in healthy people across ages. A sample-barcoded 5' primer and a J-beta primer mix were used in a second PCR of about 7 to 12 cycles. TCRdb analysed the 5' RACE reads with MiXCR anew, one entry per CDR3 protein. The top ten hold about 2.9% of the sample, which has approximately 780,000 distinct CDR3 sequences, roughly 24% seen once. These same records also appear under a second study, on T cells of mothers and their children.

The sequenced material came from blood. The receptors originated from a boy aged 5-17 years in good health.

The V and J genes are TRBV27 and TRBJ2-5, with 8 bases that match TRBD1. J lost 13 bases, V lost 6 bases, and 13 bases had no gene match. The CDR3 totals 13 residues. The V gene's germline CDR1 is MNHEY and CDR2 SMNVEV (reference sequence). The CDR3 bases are TGTGCCAGCAGCCTGACAGGGGAAAATGGTCGGTACTTC. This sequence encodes CASSLTGENGRYF.

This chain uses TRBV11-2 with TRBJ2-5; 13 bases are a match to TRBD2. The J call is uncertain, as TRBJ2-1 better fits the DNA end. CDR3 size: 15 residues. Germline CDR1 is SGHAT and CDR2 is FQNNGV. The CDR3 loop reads CASSPPGLAGFEQFF. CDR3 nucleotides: TGTGCCAGCAGCCCCCCGGGACTAGCGGGGTTCGAGCAGTTCTTC.

The CDR3 coding sequence is TGCGCCAGCAGCTTGGCCGTCGGGACGACCTACGAGCAGTACTTC. Encoded protein: CASSLAVGTTYEQYF. The J gene is TRBJ2-7, the V gene TRBV5-1, with D possibly being TRBD1 or TRBD2 (5 bases each). The CDR3 covers 15 residues. Trimming pared 0 bases from V and 2 bases from J, leaving 12 bases between. CDR1 is SGHRS, CDR2 YFSETQ, per germline.

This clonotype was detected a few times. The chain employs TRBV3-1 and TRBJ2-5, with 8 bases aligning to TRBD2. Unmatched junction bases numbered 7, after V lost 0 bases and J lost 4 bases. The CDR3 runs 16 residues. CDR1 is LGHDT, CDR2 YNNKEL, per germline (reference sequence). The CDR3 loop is CASSQDAAGVGETQYF. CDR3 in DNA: TGTGCCAGCAGCCAAGATGCAGCGGGGGTTGGAGAGACCCAGTACTTC.

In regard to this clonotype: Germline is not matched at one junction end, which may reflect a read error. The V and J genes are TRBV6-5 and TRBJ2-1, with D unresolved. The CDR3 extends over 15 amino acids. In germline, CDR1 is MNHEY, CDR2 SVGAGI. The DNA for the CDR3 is TGTGCCAGCAGCCTACAGCGCCCAATCTACAATGGGCAGTTCTTC. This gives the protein CASSLQRPIYNGQFF.

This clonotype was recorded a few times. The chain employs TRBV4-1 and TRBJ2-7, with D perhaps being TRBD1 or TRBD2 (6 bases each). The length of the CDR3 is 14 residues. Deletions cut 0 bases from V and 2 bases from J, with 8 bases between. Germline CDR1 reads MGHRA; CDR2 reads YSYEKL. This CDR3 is CASSQDRGAYEQYF. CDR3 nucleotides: TGCGCCAGCAGCCAAGATAGGGGGGCCTACGAGCAGTACTTC.

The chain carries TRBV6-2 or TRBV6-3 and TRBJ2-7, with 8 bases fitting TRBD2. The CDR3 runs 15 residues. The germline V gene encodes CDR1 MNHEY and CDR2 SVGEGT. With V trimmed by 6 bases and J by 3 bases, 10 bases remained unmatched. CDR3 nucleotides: TGTGCCAGCAGCTCCCTATATAGCGGGGACTACGAGCAGTACTTC. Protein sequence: CASSSLYSGDYEQYF.

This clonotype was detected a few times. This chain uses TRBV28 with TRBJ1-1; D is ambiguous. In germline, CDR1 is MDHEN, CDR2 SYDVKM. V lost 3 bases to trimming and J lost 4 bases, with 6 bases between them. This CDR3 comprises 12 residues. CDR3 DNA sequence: TGTGCCAGCAGTTTGAGGCTCACTGAAGCTTTCTTT. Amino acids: CASSLRLTEAFF.

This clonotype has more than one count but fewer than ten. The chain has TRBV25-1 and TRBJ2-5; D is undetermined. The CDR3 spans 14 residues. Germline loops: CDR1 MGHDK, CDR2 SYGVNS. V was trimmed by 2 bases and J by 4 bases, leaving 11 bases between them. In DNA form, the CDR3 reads TGTGCCAGCAGTGAAAAATTGGCGCCAGAGACCCAGTACTTC. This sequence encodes CASSEKLAPETQYF.

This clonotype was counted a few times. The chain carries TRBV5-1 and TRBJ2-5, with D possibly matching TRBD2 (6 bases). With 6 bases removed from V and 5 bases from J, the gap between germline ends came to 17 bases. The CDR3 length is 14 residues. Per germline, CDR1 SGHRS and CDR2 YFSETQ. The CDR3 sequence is CASTRGGDEETQYF. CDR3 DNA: TGCGCCAGCACCCGTGGAGGGGACGAGGAGACCCAGTACTTC.

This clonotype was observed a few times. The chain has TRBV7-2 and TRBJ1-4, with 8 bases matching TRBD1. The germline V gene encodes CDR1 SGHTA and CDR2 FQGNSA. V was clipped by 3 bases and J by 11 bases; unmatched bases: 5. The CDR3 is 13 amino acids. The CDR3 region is CASSFATGVKLFF. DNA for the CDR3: TGTGCCAGCAGCTTTGCGACAGGGGTGAAACTGTTTTTT.

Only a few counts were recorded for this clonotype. The CDR3 reads CASSYQYEQYF. DNA of the CDR3: TGTGCCAGCAGTTACCAATACGAGCAGTACTTC. The chain has TRBV6-6 and TRBJ2-5; D is unresolved. The J call may be mistaken, given a closer DNA end match to TRBJ2-7. CDR1 and CDR2 from the germline V gene are MNHNY and SVGAGI (reference sequence). The CDR3 totals 11 residues.

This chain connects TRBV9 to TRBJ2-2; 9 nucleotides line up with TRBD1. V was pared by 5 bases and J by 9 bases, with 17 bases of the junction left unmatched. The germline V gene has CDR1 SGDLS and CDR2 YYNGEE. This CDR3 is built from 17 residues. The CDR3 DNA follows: TGTGCCAGCAGTTTTGGCCCGGGGGACAGGGTGATAAGGGAGCTGTTTTTT. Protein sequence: CASSFGPGDRVIRELFF.

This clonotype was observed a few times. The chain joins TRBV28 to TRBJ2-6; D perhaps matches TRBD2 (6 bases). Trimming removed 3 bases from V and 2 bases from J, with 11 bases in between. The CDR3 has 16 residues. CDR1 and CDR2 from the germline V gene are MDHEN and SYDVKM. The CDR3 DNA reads TGTGCCAGCAGTTTCGGGGCGGGGACTGGGGCCAACGTCCTGACTTTC. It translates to CASSFGAGTGANVLTF.

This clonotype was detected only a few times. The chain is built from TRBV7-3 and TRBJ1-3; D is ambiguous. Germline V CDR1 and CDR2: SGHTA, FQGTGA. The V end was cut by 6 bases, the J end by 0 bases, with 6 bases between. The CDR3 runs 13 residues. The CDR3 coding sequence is TGTGCCAGCAGTGCGAGCTCTGGAAACACCATATATTTT. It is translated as CASSASSGNTIYF.

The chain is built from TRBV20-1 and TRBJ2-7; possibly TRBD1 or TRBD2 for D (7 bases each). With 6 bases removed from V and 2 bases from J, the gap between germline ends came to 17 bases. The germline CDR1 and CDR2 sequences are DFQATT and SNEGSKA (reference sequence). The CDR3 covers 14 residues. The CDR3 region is CSAAQGGGPYEQYF. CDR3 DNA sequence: TGCAGTGCCGCCCAGGGGGGGGGCCCCTACGAGCAGTACTTC.

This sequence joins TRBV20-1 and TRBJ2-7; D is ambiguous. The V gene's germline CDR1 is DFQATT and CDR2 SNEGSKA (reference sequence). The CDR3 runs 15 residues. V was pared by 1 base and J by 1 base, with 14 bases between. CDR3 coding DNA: TGCAGTGCTAGAGTCCTCGCCTCCGGTTCCTACGAGCAGTACTTC. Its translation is CSARVLASGSYEQYF.

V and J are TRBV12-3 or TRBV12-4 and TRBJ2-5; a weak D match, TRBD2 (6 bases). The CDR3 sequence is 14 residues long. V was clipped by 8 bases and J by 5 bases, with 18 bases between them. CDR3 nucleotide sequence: TGTGCCAGCGCCCCCTCCGGGGGAGACGAGACCCAGTACTTC. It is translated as CASAPSGGDETQYF.

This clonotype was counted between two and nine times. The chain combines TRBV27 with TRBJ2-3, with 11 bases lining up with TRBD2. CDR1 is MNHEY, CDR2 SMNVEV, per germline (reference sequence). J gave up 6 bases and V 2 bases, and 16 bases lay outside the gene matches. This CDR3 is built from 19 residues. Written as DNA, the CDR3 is TGTGCCAGCAGTTTAATGGCGATGGCTAGCGGGGGGCCCCGTGATACGCAGTATTTT. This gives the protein CASSLMAMASGGPRDTQYF.

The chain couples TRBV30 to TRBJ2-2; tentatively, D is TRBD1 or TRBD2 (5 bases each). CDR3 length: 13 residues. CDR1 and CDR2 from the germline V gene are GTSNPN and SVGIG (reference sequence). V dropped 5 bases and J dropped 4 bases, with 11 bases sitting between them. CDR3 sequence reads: CAWGRQLTGELFF. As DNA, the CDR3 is TGTGCCTGGGGGAGACAGCTCACCGGGGAGCTGTTTTTT.

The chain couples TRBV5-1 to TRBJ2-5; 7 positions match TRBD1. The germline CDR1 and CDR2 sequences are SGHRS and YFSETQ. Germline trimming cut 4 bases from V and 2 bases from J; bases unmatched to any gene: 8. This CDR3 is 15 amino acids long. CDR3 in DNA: TGCGCCAGCAGCGGAGTGGGGACAGATCAAGAGACCCAGTACTTC. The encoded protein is CASSGVGTDQETQYF.

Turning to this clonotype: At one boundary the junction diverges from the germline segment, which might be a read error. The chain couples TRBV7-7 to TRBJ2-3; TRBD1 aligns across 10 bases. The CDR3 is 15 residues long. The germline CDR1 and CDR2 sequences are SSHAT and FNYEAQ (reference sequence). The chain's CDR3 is CASSLGTGAGDTQYF. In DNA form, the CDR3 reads TGTGCTAGCAGCCTTGGGACAGGGGCAGGGGATACGCAGTATTTT.

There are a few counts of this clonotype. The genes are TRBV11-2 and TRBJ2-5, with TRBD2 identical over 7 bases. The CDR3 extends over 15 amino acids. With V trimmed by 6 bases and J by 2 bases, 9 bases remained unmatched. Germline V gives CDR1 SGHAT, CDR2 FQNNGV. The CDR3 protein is CASRRPGEGQETQYF. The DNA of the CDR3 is TGTGCCAGCAGACGCCCCGGGGAGGGACAAGAGACCCAGTACTTC.

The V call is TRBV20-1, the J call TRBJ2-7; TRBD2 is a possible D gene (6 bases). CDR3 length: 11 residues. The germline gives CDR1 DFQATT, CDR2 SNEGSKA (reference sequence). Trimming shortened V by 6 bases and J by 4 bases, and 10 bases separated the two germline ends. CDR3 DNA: TGCAGTGCGAGGGACTTTTACGAGCAGTACTTC. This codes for CSARDFYEQYF.

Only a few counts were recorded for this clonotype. Here the CDR3 DNA reads TGTGCCAGCAGTGGGCGAGGGGGTAAAAACTCCTACGAGCAGTACTTC. Encoded protein: CASSGRGGKNSYEQYF. The chain links TRBV28 to TRBJ2-7; weak D call: TRBD1 (6 bases). This CDR3 is built from 16 residues. Germline V gene lookup returns CDR1 MDHEN and CDR2 SYDVKM. The V end lost 5 bases, the J end lost 0 bases, and 17 bases lay between the germline ends.

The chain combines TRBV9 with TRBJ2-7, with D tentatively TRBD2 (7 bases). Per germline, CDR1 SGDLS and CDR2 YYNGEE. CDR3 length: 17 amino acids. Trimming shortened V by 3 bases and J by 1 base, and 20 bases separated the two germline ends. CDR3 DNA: TGTGCCAGCAGCGCTGACCGGGGAGGGGGTGCTTCCTACGAGCAGTACTTC. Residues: CASSADRGGGASYEQYF.

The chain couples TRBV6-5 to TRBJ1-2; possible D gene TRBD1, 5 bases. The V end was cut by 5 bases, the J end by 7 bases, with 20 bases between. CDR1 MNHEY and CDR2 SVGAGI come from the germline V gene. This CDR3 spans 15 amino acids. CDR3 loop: CASSLTPGGRGGYTF. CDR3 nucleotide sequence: TGTGCCAGCAGTCTAACCCCCGGGGGACGGGGTGGCTACACCTTC.

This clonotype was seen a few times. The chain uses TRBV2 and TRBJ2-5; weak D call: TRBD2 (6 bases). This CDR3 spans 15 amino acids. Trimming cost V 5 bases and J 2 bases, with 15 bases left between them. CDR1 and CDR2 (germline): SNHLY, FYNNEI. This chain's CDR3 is CASSQDYVQQETQYF. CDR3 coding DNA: TGTGCCAGCAGTCAGGACTATGTACAACAAGAGACCCAGTACTTC.

The CDR3 loop is CASSLSGVRTGELFF. In DNA form, the CDR3 reads TGTGCCAGCAGCTTAAGCGGGGTGAGGACCGGGGAGCTGTTTTTT. The gene calls are TRBV7-2 and TRBJ2-2; 7 nucleotides agree with TRBD2. Germline assignment: CDR1 SGHTA and CDR2 FQGNSA. V trimming: 2 bases; J trimming: 5 bases; junction bases outside the gene matches: 5. The CDR3 is 15 amino acids.

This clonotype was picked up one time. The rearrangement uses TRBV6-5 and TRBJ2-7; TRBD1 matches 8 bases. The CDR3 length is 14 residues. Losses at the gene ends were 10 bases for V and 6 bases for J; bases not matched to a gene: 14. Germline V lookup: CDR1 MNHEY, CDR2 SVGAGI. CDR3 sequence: CATCRRDRTGEQYF. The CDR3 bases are TGTGCCACCTGCCGCCGGGACAGGACGGGCGAGCAGTACTTC.